The 12 T cell receptor beta chains given below trace back to one sample, sequenced in a study of CD8 T cells in Susac syndrome (dated 2019 in TCRdb). The library relied on the immunoSEQ multiplex PCR assay. RNA was extracted using the RNeasy kit, and roughly 0.5 to 1 ug of the RNA was reverse transcribed with random hexamers. TCRdb handled the public reads itself, with Q25 trimming in fastp and clone calling in MiXCR, and kept productive beta chains. For every CDR3 protein sequence, its rows merge into one entry that carries the most common genes and DNA. The sample data list about 280,000 distinct CDR3 sequences, and about 85% of these were observed just once. The leading ten clones occupy approximately 0.12% of the sample. Source material: CD8+ T cells from PBMCs. These receptors were obtained from a human donor with multiple sclerosis.

The gene calls are TRBV5-6 and TRBJ2-2, with D perhaps being TRBD1 or TRBD2 (6 bases each). The CDR3 consists of 16 residues. From germline, CDR1 is SGHDT and CDR2 YYEEEE. With 2 bases removed from V and 5 bases from J, the gap between germline ends came to 16 bases. The CDR3 DNA follows: TGTGCCAGCAGCTTCGGGACTGACAGGATGACCGGGGAGCTGTTTTTT. This translates into CASSFGTDRMTGELFF.

This chain joins TRBV6-1 and TRBJ1-1; D is ambiguous. With 6 bases removed from V and 0 bases from J, the gap between germline ends came to 17 bases. Germline CDR1 is MNHNS and CDR2 is SASEGT. This CDR3 is 16 amino acids long. The CDR3 nucleotides read TGTGCCAGCAGCCCTGGCGGAGAGGGCATGAACACTGAAGCTTTCTTT. It codes for CASSPGGEGMNTEAFF.

The rearrangement uses TRBV19 and TRBJ2-7; D gene unclear. CDR3 size: 13 residues. Germline loops: CDR1 LNHDA, CDR2 SQIVND (reference sequence). Deletions cut 3 bases from V and 3 bases from J, with 9 bases between. CDR3: CASSIRPDYEQYF. The CDR3 DNA follows: TGTGCCAGTAGTATTCGGCCAGACTACGAGCAGTACTTC.

The chain uses TRBV6-1 and TRBJ2-1, with 14 bases matching TRBD2. This CDR3 comprises 17 residues. V lost 3 bases to trimming and J lost 7 bases; unmatched junction nucleotides: 8. Germline V gene sequence: CDR1 MNHNS, CDR2 SASEGT. CDR3 sequence: CASSELPGLAGDNEQFF. In DNA form, the CDR3 reads TGTGCCAGCAGTGAGCTTCCGGGACTAGCGGGAGATAATGAGCAGTTCTTC.

This clonotype came up a few times. The chain combines TRBV11-2 with TRBJ1-6; weak D call: TRBD1 (5 bases). Looked up from germline, CDR1 is SGHAT and CDR2 is FQNNGV. Trimming cost V 3 bases and J 10 bases, with 13 bases left between them. The length of the CDR3 is 14 residues. The chain's CDR3 is CASSFGQGRSPLHF. CDR3 in DNA: TGTGCCAGCAGCTTCGGGCAGGGCCGCTCACCCCTCCACTTT. Together with reference TRBV11-2 and TRBJ1-6, the CDR3 gives the full variable domain: EAGVAQSPRYKIIEKRQSVAFWCNPISGHATLYWYQQILGQGPKLLIQFQNNGVVDDSQLPKDRFSAERLKGVDSTLKIQPAKLEDSAVYLCASSFGQGRSPLHFGNGTRLTVT.

This rearrangement joins TRBV2 to TRBJ1-5, with D unresolved. The V gene's germline CDR1 is SNHLY and CDR2 FYNNEI. V was pared by 7 bases and J by 2 bases, with 15 bases between. This CDR3 is 15 amino acids long. CDR3 in DNA: TGTGCCAGCATGGACCCGCGGCTCCGCAATCAGCCCCAGCATTTT. This gives the protein CASMDPRLRNQPQHF.

The chain joins TRBV13 to TRBJ2-2, with TRBD1 matching 11 bases. Trimming cost V 5 bases and J 7 bases; bases outside gene matches: 9. Germline V lookup: CDR1 PRHDT, CDR2 FYEKMQ (reference sequence). The CDR3 is made up of 16 amino acids. For the CDR3, the DNA is TGTGCCAGCAGCCTTAGGACAGGGGGCTATGGCGGGGAGCTGTTTTTT. Residues: CASSLRTGGYGGELFF.

The rearrangement uses TRBV27 and TRBJ2-3; perhaps TRBD2 as D (5 bases). The germline V gene encodes CDR1 MNHEY and CDR2 SMNVEV (reference sequence). The CDR3 extends over 14 amino acids. The V gene lost 2 bases and the J gene lost 3 bases, with 9 bases spanning the gap. Written as DNA, the CDR3 is TGTGCCAGCAGTTTAGCGCTAGCAACAGATACGCAGTATTTT. Translated, it gives CASSLALATDTQYF.

The V gene is TRBV4-1, the J gene TRBJ2-7; D call uncertain. This CDR3 is built from 14 residues. Germline CDR1 MGHRA, CDR2 YSYEKL. V was pared by 1 base and J by 5 bases, with 12 bases between. DNA for the CDR3: TGCGCCAGCAGCCAAGTGTCTAGAATTAACGAGCAGTACTTC. Its translation is CASSQVSRINEQYF.

The V and J genes are TRBV12-3 or TRBV12-4 and TRBJ2-7; D perhaps matches TRBD1 (6 bases). The CDR3 is 14 amino acids. Trimming shortened V by 1 base and J by 5 bases, and 12 bases separated the two germline ends. CDR3 in amino acids: CASSLEARQDEQYF. The CDR3 coding sequence is TGTGCCAGCAGTTTAGAGGCCAGACAGGACGAGCAGTACTTC.

This rearrangement joins TRBV7-6 to TRBJ2-1, with a possible D match to TRBD2 (5 bases). Germline values: CDR1 SGHVS, CDR2 FNYEAQ. Trimming cost V 3 bases and J 7 bases, with 16 bases left between them. The CDR3 is 15 amino acids. CDR3 residues: CASSFLAPPGNEQFF. Here the CDR3 DNA reads TGTGCCAGCAGCTTTTTAGCGCCACCCGGGAATGAGCAGTTCTTC.

The CDR3 loop reads CASTNTGELFF. The CDR3 nucleotides are TGTGCCAGCACCAACACCGGGGAGCTGTTTTTT. The chain carries TRBV6-5 and TRBJ2-2; D is unclear. This CDR3 has 11 amino acids. The V and J ends lost 7 bases and 2 bases respectively, with 2 bases between them. Germline CDR1 and CDR2: MNHEY and SVGAGI.